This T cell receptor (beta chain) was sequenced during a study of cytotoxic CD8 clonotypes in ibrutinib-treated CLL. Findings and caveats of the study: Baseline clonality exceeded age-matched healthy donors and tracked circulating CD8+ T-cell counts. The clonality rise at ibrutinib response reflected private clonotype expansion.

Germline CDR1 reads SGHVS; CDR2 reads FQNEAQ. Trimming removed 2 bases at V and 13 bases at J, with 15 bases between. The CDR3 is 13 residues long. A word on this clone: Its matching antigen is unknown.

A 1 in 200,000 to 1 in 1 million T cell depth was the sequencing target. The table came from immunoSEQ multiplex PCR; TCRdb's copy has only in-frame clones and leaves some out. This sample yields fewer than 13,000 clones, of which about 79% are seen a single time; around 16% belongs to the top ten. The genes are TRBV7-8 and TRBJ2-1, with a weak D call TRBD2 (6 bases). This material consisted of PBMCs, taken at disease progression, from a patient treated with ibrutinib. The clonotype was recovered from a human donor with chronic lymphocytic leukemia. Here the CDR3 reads CASSLTGQEGQFF. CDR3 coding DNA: TGTGCCAGCAGCTTAACCGGGCAGGAGGGTCAGTTCTTC.